This TCR beta chain originates from a study of T cell responses to AZD1222 COVID-19 vaccine. Germline CDR1 reads MNHEY; CDR2 reads SVGAGI. The V gene end was trimmed by 5 bases and the J gene end by 3 bases; junction bases not matched to a gene: 3. This CDR3 region has 14 residues. The table came from immunoSEQ multiplex PCR; TCRdb's copy has only in-frame clones and leaves some out. Here the sample spans about 98,000 clones, 88% being singletons. The clonotype was recovered from an adult in good health. The source was peripheral blood, collected on day 0 of MenACWY control vaccination. The chain recombines TRBV6-5 with TRBJ2-2, with 7 bases identical to TRBD1. This CDR3 is CASSPQGYTGELFF. CDR3 nucleotide sequence: TGTGCCAGCAGTCCACAGGGGTACACCGGGGAGCTGTTTTTT.